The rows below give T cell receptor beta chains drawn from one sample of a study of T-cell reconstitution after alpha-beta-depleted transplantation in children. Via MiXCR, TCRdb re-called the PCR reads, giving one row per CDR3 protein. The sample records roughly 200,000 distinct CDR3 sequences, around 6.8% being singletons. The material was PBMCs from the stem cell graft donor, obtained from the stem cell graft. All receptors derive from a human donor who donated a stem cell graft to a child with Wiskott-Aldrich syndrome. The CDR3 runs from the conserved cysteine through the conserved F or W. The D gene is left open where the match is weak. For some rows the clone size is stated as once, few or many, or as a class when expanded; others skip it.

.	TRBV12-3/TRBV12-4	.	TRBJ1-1	TGTGCCAGCAGTTTCCCAGGGGCTGGCACTGAAGCTTTCTTT	CASSFPGAGTEAFF
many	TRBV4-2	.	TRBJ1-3	TGTGCCAGCAGCCATCCAGGCTCTGGAAACACCATATATTTT	CASSHPGSGNTIYF
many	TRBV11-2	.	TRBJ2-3	TGTGCCAGCAGCCGGACGTCCGTACAGGGCTCTCGTCCCGGAGATACGCAGTATTTT	CASSRTSVQGSRPGDTQYF
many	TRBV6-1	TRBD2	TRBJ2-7	TGTGCCAGCAGCCCCCACGGTGGACTAGCGGGCAACCGCTACGAGCAGTACTTC	CASSPHGGLAGNRYEQYF
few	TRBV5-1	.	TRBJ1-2	TGCGCCAGCAGCTTGGATTTAGGAGCAGGGATTACCTATGGCTACACCTTC	CASSLDLGAGITYGYTF
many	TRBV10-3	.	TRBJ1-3	TGTGCCATCAGTGACAAGGAACGTCCTTACATATATTTT	CAISDKERPYIYF
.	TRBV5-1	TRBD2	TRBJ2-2	TGCGCCAGCAGCTTATACGGGAGCGGGGCCGGGGAGCTGTTTTTT	CASSLYGSGAGELFF
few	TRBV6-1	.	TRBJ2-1	TGTGCCAGCATGCCGCTAGGTTCATCCAATTTCGAGCAGTTCTTC	CASMPLGSSNFEQFF
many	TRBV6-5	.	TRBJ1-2	TGTGCCAGCAGTTTTCAGGGCGCTAACTATGGCTACACCTTC	CASSFQGANYGYTF
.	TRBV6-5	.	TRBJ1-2	TGTGCCAGCAGTTACTCGGCCTCTAACTATGGCTACACCTTC	CASSYSASNYGYTF
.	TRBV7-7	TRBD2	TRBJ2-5	TGTGCCAGCAGCTCCCCCCGGGCGGGAGTAGAGACCCAGTACTTC	CASSSPRAGVETQYF
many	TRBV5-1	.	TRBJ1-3	TGCGCCAGCAGAAGAGACAGCTACTCTGGAAACACCATATATTTT	CASRRDSYSGNTIYF
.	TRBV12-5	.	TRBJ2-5	TGTGCTAGTGGCCGAGGGGGGCTGCAAGAGACCCAGTACTTC	CASGRGGLQETQYF
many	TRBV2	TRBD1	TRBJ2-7	TGTGCCAGCAGTCCGGACAGGGGGTCCTACGAGCAGTACTTC	CASSPDRGSYEQYF
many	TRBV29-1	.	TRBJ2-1	TGCAGCGTTGTTTGGCGGAGGTTTGACAATGAGCAGTTCTTC	CSVVWRRFDNEQFF
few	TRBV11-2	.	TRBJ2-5	TGTGCCAGCAGTTCTAGCCCCCCCCTGGACCCCCAAGAGACCCAGTACTTC	CASSSSPPLDPQETQYF
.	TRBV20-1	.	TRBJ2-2	TGCAGTGCTAGAGACGAAGCGTGGGGCGGCACCGGGGAGCTGTTTTTT	CSARDEAWGGTGELFF
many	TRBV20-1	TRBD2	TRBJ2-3	TGCAGTGCTAGGGTGACTAGCGGGAGGGCCTTGTTTTCAGATACGCAGTATTTT	CSARVTSGRALFSDTQYF
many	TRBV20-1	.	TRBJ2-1	TGCAGTGCGGGAACAGACCCCTACTACAATGAGCAGTTCTTC	CSAGTDPYYNEQFF
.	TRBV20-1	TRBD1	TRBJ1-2	TGCAGTGCTGGGAGGACAGGGGCCTATGGCTACACCTTC	CSAGRTGAYGYTF
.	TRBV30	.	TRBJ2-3	TGTGCCTGGAGTGTTCATAGCGGCACAGATACGCAGTATTTT	CAWSVHSGTDTQYF
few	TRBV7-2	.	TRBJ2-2	TGTGCCAGCAGCTTAGGTCGTCTTACCGGGGAGCTGTTTTTT	CASSLGRLTGELFF
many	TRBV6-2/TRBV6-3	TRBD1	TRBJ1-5	TGTGCCAGCAATGACCCGTGGACAGGGGAAAATCAGCCCCAGCATTTT	CASNDPWTGENQPQHF
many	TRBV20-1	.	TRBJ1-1	TGCAGTGCTCGAAGGGGTGGGACTGAAGCTTTCTTT	CSARRGGTEAFF
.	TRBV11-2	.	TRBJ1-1	TGTGCCAGCAGCTTAGATTCCTTCGGGAACACTGAAGCTTTCTTT	CASSLDSFGNTEAFF
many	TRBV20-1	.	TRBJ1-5	TGCAGTGCTAGAGAGTCCGCCGGGAGTTTCAATCAGCCCCAGCATTTT	CSARESAGSFNQPQHF
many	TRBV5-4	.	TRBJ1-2	TGTGCCAGCAGCTTGATCCAAAATGGGGCCTATGGCTACACCTTC	CASSLIQNGAYGYTF
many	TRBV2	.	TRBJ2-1	TGTGCCAGCAGTCTTTCTGACCGATGGGAGCAGTTCTTC	CASSLSDRWEQFF
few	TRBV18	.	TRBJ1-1	TGTGCCAGCTCACCAAAGATGAACGTGGAGACTGAAGCTTTCTTT	CASSPKMNVETEAFF
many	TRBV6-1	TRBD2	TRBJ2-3	TGTGCCAGCAGTTTGTTGCGGGGGGGAACAGATACGCAGTATTTT	CASSLLRGGTDTQYF
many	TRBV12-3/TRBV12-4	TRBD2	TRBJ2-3	TGTGCCAGCAGGACGCGGGAGTGGGCCCCAGATACGCAGTATTTT	CASRTREWAPDTQYF
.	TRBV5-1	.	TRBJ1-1	TGCGCCAGCAGCTTGGTTCAGGGTTCGGGCACTGAAGCTTTCTTT	CASSLVQGSGTEAFF
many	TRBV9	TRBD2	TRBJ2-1	TGTGCCAGCAGCGTTGGGACTAGCGGGGGCGAGCAGTTCTTC	CASSVGTSGGEQFF
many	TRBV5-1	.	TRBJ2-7	TGCGCCAGCAGCTTGGATGGCGCTACCTACGAGCAGTACTTC	CASSLDGATYEQYF
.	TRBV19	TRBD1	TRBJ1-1	TGTGCCAGTAGTATTTCACAGGGGATCAGCACTGAAGCTTTCTTT	CASSISQGISTEAFF